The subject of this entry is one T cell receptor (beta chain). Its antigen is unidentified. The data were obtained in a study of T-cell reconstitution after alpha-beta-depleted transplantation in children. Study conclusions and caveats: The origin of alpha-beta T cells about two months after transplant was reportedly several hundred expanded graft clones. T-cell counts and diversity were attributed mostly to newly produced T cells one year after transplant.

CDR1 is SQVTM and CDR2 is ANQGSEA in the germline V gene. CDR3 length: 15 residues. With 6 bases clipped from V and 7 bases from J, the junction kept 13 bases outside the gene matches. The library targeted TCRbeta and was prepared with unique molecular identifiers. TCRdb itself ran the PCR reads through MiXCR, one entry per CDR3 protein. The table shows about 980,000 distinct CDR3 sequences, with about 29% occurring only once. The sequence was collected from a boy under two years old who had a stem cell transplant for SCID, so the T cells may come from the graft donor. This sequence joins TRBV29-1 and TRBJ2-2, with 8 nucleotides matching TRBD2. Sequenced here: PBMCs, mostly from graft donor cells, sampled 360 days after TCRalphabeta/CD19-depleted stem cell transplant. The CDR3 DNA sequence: TGCAGCGTCCCAGAAGGAAAGGGACTAGGCGGGGAGCTGTTTTTT. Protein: CSVPEGKGLGGELFF.